Below are 3 T cell receptor beta chains sequenced from a single sample in a study of blood T cell repertoires in COVID-19. Libraries were prepared by immunoSEQ multiplex PCR; TCRdb keeps only in-frame clonotypes and omits some of them. The sample consists of roughly 200,000 clones, more than 70% of them appearing once. The sequencing sample was made of peripheral blood. The receptors were gathered from a middle-aged man with active or convalescent COVID-19.

The rearrangement uses TRBV7-2 and TRBJ1-3, with D perhaps TRBD1 (5 bases). Trimming cost V 3 bases and J 9 bases, with 12 bases left between them. The length of the CDR3 is 13 residues. Germline CDR1 reads SGHTA; CDR2 reads FQGNSA. The CDR3 is CASSLWPGGTIYF. The CDR3 nucleotides are TGTGCCAGCAGCTTGTGGCCGGGGGGCACCATATATTTT.

In this sample, this clone turned up once. The V and J genes are TRBV7-9 and TRBJ2-7, with TRBD1 matching 7 bases. The trim removed 5 bases at V and 1 base at J, leaving 8 bases unmatched. CDR1 and CDR2 (germline): SEHNR, FQNEAQ (reference sequence). The CDR3 is made up of 15 amino acids. The CDR3 DNA reads as TGTGCCAGCAGCCACGGGACAGATCCTTCCTACGAGCAGTACTTC. It specifies CASSHGTDPSYEQYF. Full variable domain (outside the CDR3, taken from reference TRBV7-9 and TRBJ2-7): DTGVSQNPRHKITKRGQNVTFRCDPISEHNRLYWYRQTLGQGPEFLTYFQNEAQLEKSRLLSDRFSAERPKGSFSTLEIQRTEQGDSAMYLCASSHGTDPSYEQYFGPGTRLTVT.

The rearrangement joins TRBV7-2 to TRBJ2-3; the D gene is possibly TRBD2 (6 bases). V dropped 2 bases and J dropped 4 bases, with 19 bases sitting between them. Per the germline V gene, CDR1 is SGHTA and CDR2 is FQGNSA. The CDR3 spans 17 residues. The CDR3 protein is CASSLSPGPPGADTQYF. The CDR3 nucleotides read TGTGCCAGCAGCTTAAGCCCGGGCCCCCCGGGGGCAGATACGCAGTATTTT.